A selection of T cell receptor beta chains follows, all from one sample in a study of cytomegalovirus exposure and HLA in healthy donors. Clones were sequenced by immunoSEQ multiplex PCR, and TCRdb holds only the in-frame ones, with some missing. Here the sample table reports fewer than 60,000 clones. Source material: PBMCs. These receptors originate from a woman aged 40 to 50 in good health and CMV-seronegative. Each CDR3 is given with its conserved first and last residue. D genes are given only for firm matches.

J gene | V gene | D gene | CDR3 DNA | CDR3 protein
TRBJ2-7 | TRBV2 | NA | TGTGCCAGCAGTGAGGTCGGGGGTTGGACCTACGAGCAGTACTTC | CASSEVGGWTYEQYF
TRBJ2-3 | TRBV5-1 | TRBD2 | TGCGCCAGCAGCCAGGGACTAGGAGGCACAGATACGCAGTATTTT | CASSQGLGGTDTQYF
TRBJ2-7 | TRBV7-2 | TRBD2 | TGTGCCAGCGAGCCGGGACTACGCGCCTACGAGCAGTACTTC | CASEPGLRAYEQYF
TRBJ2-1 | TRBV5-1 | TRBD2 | TGCGCCAGCAGTCCCGGGACTAGCGGGCCGAGCTCCTACAATGAGCAGTTCTTC | CASSPGTSGPSSYNEQFF
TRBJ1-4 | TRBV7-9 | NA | TGTGCCAGCAGCTTAGGGACTTCGGACGAAAAACTGTTTTTT | CASSLGTSDEKLFF
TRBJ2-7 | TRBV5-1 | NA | TGCGCCAGCAGCTTGGTGGAGGGGATCGAGCAGTACTTC | CASSLVEGIEQYF
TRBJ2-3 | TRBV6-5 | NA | TGTGCCAGCAGTTACCCTCCTGGCACAGATACGCAGTATTTT | CASSYPPGTDTQYF
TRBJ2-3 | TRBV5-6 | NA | TGTGCCAGCAGCTTCGGGCACGTTTACAACAGGGTGGATACGCAGTATTTT | CASSFGHVYNRVDTQYF
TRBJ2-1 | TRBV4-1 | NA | TGCGCCAGCAGCCAAGATCATTCCAGAGGTAGCGACAATGAGCAGTTCTTC | CASSQDHSRGSDNEQFF
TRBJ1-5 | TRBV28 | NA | TGTGCCAGCAGTTTATTCCAGGGGATAGGAAGGAATCAGCCCCAGCATTTT | CASSLFQGIGRNQPQHF
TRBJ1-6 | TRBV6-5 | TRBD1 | TGTGCCAGCAGTCAATGGACAGGAGACGATTCACCCCTACACTTT | CASSQWTGDDSPLHF
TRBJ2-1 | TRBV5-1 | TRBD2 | TGCGCCAGCAGCTTGGGCGGGGGTGACGACAATGAGCAGTTCTTC | CASSLGGGDDNEQFF
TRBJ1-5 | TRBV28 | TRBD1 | TGTGCCAGCAACCCTGGGACAGCAAGCAATCAGCCCCAGCATTTT | CASNPGTASNQPQHF
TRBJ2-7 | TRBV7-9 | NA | TGTGCCATTGCCGGGACACGAGCCTACGAGCAGTACTTC | CAIAGTRAYEQYF
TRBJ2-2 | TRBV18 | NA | TGTGCCAGCTCCCTCCCAAGGGGGGGGCCGAACACCGGGGAGCTGTTTTTT | CASSLPRGGPNTGELFF
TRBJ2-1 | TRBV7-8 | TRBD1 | TGTGCCAGCAGCTCAACAGGGGGCAGGGATGAGCAGTTCTTC | CASSSTGGRDEQFF
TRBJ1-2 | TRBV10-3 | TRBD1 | TGTGCCATCAGTGTTGGGACAGATCTATATGGCTACACCTTC | CAISVGTDLYGYTF
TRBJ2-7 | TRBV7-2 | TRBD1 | TGTGCCAGCAGTCCGGGACAGGGGGCAGGGGAGCAGTACTTC | CASSPGQGAGEQYF
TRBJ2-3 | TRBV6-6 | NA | TGTGCCAGCACAAACGTAGGGGGGGCCCGAAATACGCAGTATTTT | CASTNVGGARNTQYF
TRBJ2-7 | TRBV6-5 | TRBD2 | TGTGCCAGCAGTCCAGCGGGAGGATCAGGCGAGCAGTACTTC | CASSPAGGSGEQYF
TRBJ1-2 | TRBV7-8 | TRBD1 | TGTGCCAGCAGCCCGGGACAGGTTGGCTACACCTTC | CASSPGQVGYTF
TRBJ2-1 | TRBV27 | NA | TGTGCCAGCGGAATAGACACAAACAATGAGCAGTTCTTC | CASGIDTNNEQFF
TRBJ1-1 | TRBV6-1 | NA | TGTGCCAGTGGGGACCCCGACCTGGGGACTGAAGATTTCTTT | CASGDPDLGTEDFF
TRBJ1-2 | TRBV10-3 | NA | TGTGCCATCCAACTACAGGGTTCCTATGGCTACACCTTC | CAIQLQGSYGYTF
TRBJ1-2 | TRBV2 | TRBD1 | TGTGCCAGCAGGCTGACAGGGGACCACTATGGCTACACCTTC | CASRLTGDHYGYTF
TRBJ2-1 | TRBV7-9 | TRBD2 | TGTGCCAGCAGTCAGACTAGCGGGAGGGTTGAGCAGTTCTTC | CASSQTSGRVEQFF
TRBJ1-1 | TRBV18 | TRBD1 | TGTGCCAGCTCATCAGGCTGGACAGGGGGCACTGAAGCTTTCTTT | CASSSGWTGGTEAFF
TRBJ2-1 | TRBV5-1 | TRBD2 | TGCGCCAGCAGCTTGGAGGCTAGCGGGGGTTCAAGGGTCAATGAGCAGTTCTTC | CASSLEASGGSRVNEQFF
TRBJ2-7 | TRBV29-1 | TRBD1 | TGCAGCGTTGACGGAGGGGACAGGGTACCCTACGAGCAGTACTTC | CSVDGGDRVPYEQYF
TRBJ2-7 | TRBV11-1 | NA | TGTGCCAGCAGCCTCGAGGGTTATCCGTACGAGCAGTACTTC | CASSLEGYPYEQYF
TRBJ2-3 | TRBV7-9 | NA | TGTGCCAGCAGCTTCGGGACTAGCACAGATACGCAGTATTTT | CASSFGTSTDTQYF
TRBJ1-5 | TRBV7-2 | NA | TGTGCCAGCAGGCCCCGGGGGGGCGGTGATCAGCCCCAGCATTTT | CASRPRGGGDQPQHF
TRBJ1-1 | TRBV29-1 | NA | TGCAGCGCCGTAGTAATGAACACTGAAGCTTTCTTT | CSAVVMNTEAFF
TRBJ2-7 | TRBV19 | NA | TGTGCCAGTAGTATCACCCTAGCGTCGACCTACGAGCAGTACTTC | CASSITLASTYEQYF
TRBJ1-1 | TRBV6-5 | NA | TGTGCCAGCAGTTACTCATTAGGGGGGGCCACTGAAGCTTTCTTT | CASSYSLGGATEAFF
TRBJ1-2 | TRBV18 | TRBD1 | TGTGCCAGCTCACTTCCGGGACAGGGGACGGACTATGGCTACACCTTC | CASSLPGQGTDYGYTF
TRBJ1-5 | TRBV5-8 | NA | TGTGCCACCGGGCGGGGTGCCAATCAGCCCCAGCATTTT | CATGRGANQPQHF
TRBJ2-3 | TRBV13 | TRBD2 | TGTGCCGCCGGGGGGCTAGCGGGACTTACCTTCGGGGATACGCAGTATTTT | CAAGGLAGLTFGDTQYF
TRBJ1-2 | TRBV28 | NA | TGTGCCAGCAGTCCTGCGCAGGCCTATGGCTACACCTTC | CASSPAQAYGYTF
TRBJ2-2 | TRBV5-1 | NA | TGCGCCAGCACGACTGGGACACCAGACACCGGGGAGCTGTTTTTT | CASTTGTPDTGELFF